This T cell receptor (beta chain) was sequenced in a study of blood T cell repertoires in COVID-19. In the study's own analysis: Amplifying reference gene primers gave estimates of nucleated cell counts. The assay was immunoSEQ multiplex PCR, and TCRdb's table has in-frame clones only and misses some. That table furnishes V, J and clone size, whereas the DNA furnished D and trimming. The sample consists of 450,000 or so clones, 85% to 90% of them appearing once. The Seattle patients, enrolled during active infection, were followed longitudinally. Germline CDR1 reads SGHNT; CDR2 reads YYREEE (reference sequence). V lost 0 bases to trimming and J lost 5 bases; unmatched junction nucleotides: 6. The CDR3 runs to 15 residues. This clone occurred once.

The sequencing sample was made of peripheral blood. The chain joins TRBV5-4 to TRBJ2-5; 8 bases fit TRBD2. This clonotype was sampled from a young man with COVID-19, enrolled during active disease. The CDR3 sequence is CASSLGAGGKETQYF. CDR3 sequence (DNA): TGTGCCAGCAGCTTGGGTGCGGGAGGAAAGGAGACCCAGTACTTC.